This record covers a single T cell receptor beta chain. Only one count was recorded for this clone. It lacks a known antigen. No per-base quality is available; no much larger clone lies one base away. TCR CDR3 regions were amplified from genomic DNA by multiplex PCR using the deep immunoSEQ assay. Genomic DNA extracted from each cell subset was distributed evenly over all wells of several immunoSEQ 96-well plates, and each plate served as one replicate. Each replicate PCR for sorted subsets received 200 ng genomic DNA, equal to about 30,000 T cell genomes. The purified libraries were quantified using a Qubit 3.0 fluorometer, sized with a Bioanalyzer 2100, and then quantified again using the KAPA Library Quantification kit. Every immunoSEQ 96-well plate was sequenced on a separate single-read 150-cycle Illumina NextSeq 550 flow cell. On the authors' methods: Because the immunoSEQ output held only junctional sequences and lacked quality scores, the filtering could not match the filtering applied to full-length reads. To assign V/J genes and CDR3, sequences were annotated against IMGT germline references using PyIR, a Python wrapper for IgBLAST v1.9. Reads with weak V/J assignments (E-value above 1e-6), missing CDR3, stop codons, out-of-frame junctions, or ambiguous translated residues were removed. A V3J clonotype was defined by an identical inferred V gene, J gene, and CDR3 amino acid sequence. To compute the percentage overlap between repertoires, the number of shared unique clonotypes was divided by the size of the smaller repertoire. RTK rarefaction, the Chao1 estimator, and Recon v2.1 estimates of unobserved clonotypes were used to assess repertoire richness. Generation probabilities were computed with OLGA for all TCRbeta clonotypes obtained by the gDNA method from several donors. Imported from immuneACCESS, the table was reduced by TCRdb to in-frame sequences with V and J called. These copies leave out some clones; in studies compared against another copy, an unresolved V gene accounts for under half, and the cause of the remainder is not known. From that table come the V and J calls and clone size; the DNA was used to work out D and trimming. Recorded for this sample are 2,500,000 or so clones; 80% to 95% of them occurred a single time. The biggest ten clones account for about 0.38% of the sample.

These data belong to a study of shared clonotypes between healthy human individuals (dated by TCRdb to the early 2020s). Background for the entire study: The cohort comprised two women and a few men aged 18 to 49 years. Per donor, leukapheresis produced somewhere between about 0.94 and 9.5 billion PBMCs. To estimate repertoire size and how much clonotype sharing occurs between individuals, the study deeply sequenced the blood TCR repertoires of five healthy adults. For each donor, three plates each were used for CD4 naive and CD4 memory, two plates were used for CD8 naive, and one plate was used for CD8 memory. To increase sequencing depth and limit assay-specific biases, TCR repertoire library preparation and sequencing were carried out by different laboratories using diverse techniques.

Beyond this particular receptor, the publication reports: Estimated clonotype richness was generally larger for naive than for memory subsets. Sampling was restricted to blood, and TCR repertoires in tissue are likely to differ from TCR repertoires in blood. Rarefaction of sorted-subset datasets indicated incomplete sequencing despite the large sequencing depth. Based on pairwise subsampling, the degree of clonotype sharing among donors was expected to be affected by sequencing depth. Higher generation probabilities were observed for clonotypes shared by all four sorted-subset donors than for non-shared clonotypes. Because the study included a small number of donors, the genetic and exposure-history diversity represented was limited. Across four donors, about 4.5% of naive CD4, over 3% of naive CD8, roughly 2.2% of memory CD4, and 0.4% of memory CD8 clonotypes were shared.

The donors were healthy, HIV-negative adults with no recently reported acute infections or vaccinations. All donors were Caucasian adults living in Nashville, Tennessee, USA. CD4+ T cells were enriched by magnetic negative selection; naive cells were then positively selected on CD45RA, and the negative fraction formed the memory subset. Blood was obtained by leukapheresis, after which PBMCs were separated by Ficoll-Histopaque density gradient centrifugation and cryopreserved in liquid nitrogen vapor phase. Analytical flow cytometry was used to check the purity and quantity of each magnetically sorted T cell population. Genomic DNA was isolated from each sorted fraction and quantified by UV absorbance on a Nanodrop 2000c. Taken from cysteine to phenylalanine, the CDR3 has 13 residues. Only CDR3 DNA is held: 39 bases, read in frame from base 1. Trimming accounts for 3 bases at V and 7 bases at J, while the number of junction bases matched to no gene is 9. CDR1 and CDR2 were assigned from the germline V gene (reference sequence) as GTSNPN and SVGIG.

Sequencing was performed on naive CD4+ T cells from PBMCs. The cell subset or site label, as the study defines it: CD45RA+ positively selected. In this chain, TRBV30 is recombined with TRBJ2-7, with TRBD2 identical over 7 junction bases. This sequence was found in a man aged 18 to 35 in good health. Some clones in this sample may be carry-over from other donors' samples. The CDR3 amino acid sequence is: CAWRTAGVGEQYF. The DNA is TGTGCCTGGAGGACGGCGGGAGTGGGGGAGCAGTACTTC.